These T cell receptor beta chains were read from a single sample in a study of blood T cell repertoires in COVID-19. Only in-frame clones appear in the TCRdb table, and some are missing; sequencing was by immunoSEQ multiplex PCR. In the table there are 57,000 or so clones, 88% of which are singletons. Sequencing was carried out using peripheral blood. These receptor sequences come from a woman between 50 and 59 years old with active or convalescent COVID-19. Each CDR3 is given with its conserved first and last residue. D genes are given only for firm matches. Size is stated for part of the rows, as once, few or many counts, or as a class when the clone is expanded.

TGTGCCATCAGTGAGGACAGGGGCGCAGCTTTCTTT | CAISEDRGAAFF | TRBJ1-1 | . | TRBV10-3 | TRBD1
TGCGCCAGCAGCTTGGAGGCTAGCGGCTACGAGCAGTACTTC | CASSLEASGYEQYF | TRBJ2-7 | . | TRBV5-1 | TRBD2
TGTGCCAGTAGTACGGGACTAGTGAGCGAGCAGTACTTC | CASSTGLVSEQYF | TRBJ2-7 | . | TRBV19 | TRBD2
TGTGCCGTTGCTGACAGCTCCTATAATTCACCCCTCCACTTT | CAVADSSYNSPLHF | TRBJ1-6 | few | TRBV19 | .
TGTGCCAGCAGCTACCACTCGGGACAGCCTTTGGACACCGGGGAGCTGTTTTTT | CASSYHSGQPLDTGELFF | TRBJ2-2 | . | TRBV7-8 | TRBD1
TGTGCCAGCAGTCTGGGACTAGCGGGGAGGACCTACGAGCAGTACTTC | CASSLGLAGRTYEQYF | TRBJ2-7 | . | TRBV6-6 | TRBD2
TGTGCCAGCAGCGAGACAGGGGTCTTCTACGAGCAGTACTTC | CASSETGVFYEQYF | TRBJ2-7 | . | TRBV7-6 | TRBD1
TGTGCCAGCAGCCACGGACTAGCGTCGAGTTACGAGCAGTACTTC | CASSHGLASSYEQYF | TRBJ2-7 | . | TRBV3-1/TRBV3-2 | TRBD2
TGTGCCAGCAGCGGAGTACAGGGGATGATAGAGGAAAAACTGTTTTTT | CASSGVQGMIEEKLFF | TRBJ1-4 | . | TRBV7-6 | TRBD1
TGTGCCAGCAGGACTAGCGGGACAAGGGGAAACGGGGAGCTGTTTTTT | CASRTSGTRGNGELFF | TRBJ2-2 | . | TRBV3-1/TRBV3-2 | TRBD2
TGTGCCAGCTCCGAACTAGCGCTAGTCGGGGAGCAGTACTTC | CASSELALVGEQYF | TRBJ2-7 | . | TRBV18 | TRBD2
TGCAGTGCTAGTAATGCCAAGCGGGGGTCGGGCTATGGCTACACCTTC | CSASNAKRGSGYGYTF | TRBJ1-2 | once | TRBV20-1 | .
TGTGCCAGCAGCTTACAAGCGGGAGGGCCCTACGAGCAGTACTTC | CASSLQAGGPYEQYF | TRBJ2-7 | . | TRBV7-2 | TRBD2
TGTGCCAGCAGTTACTCTAGCGGGTGGTGGGAGACCCAGTACTTC | CASSYSSGWWETQYF | TRBJ2-5 | . | TRBV6-6 | TRBD2
TGTGCCAGCAGCCAATGGCGAGCTAGCGGTAGCACCGGGGAGCTGTTTTTT | CASSQWRASGSTGELFF | TRBJ2-2 | . | TRBV3-1/TRBV3-2 | TRBD2
TGCGCCAGCAGTGAGTACCCCCTCAGGGACAGGGGACCGAACACTGAAGCTTTCTTT | CASSEYPLRDRGPNTEAFF | TRBJ1-1 | . | TRBV10-1 | TRBD1
TGTGCCAGCAGCACACACAGGGGGGGACCCGGGGAGCTGTTTTTT | CASSTHRGGPGELFF | TRBJ2-2 | . | TRBV5-4 | .
TGTGCCAGCAGCCACAGGGATCTAGGACCATACTCCTACGAGCAGTACTTC | CASSHRDLGPYSYEQYF | TRBJ2-7 | . | TRBV3-1/TRBV3-2 | .
TGTGCCAGCAGTTTGGCAGGGGAAAGTGGGGCCAACGTCCTGACTTTC | CASSLAGESGANVLTF | TRBJ2-6 | . | TRBV28 | .
TGTGCCATCAGACTGGGAGAAACGGGAGAGACCCAGTACTTC | CAIRLGETGETQYF | TRBJ2-5 | once | TRBV10-3 | .